A single sample gave rise to the 14 T cell receptor beta chains below, sequenced in a study of shared clonotypes between healthy human individuals. Sequenced by immunoSEQ multiplex PCR; TCRdb stores in-frame clones only, minus some. Of roughly 2.6 million clones listed, approximately 92% are singletons. Input material: naive CD4+ T cells sorted from blood. The subset was: CD45RA+ positively selected. These receptor sequences come from a man aged 18 to 30 in good health.

For this clone: Other DNA variants within this sample encode the same CDR3. The CDR3 sequence: CASSLDRGNTGELFF. For the CDR3, the DNA is TGTGCCAGCAGCCTAGACAGGGGGAACACCGGGGAGCTGTTTTTT. J is TRBJ2-2 and V is TRBV6-5; 8 bases agree with TRBD1. CDR3 length equals 15 residues. After removal of 6 bases from V and 1 base from J, the junction contained 4 bases not matched to a gene. CDR1 is MNHEY, CDR2 SVGAGI, per germline.

The chain employs TRBV5-6 and TRBJ2-7, with D maybe TRBD2 (5 bases). Germline CDR1 and CDR2: SGHDT and YYEEEE. Trimming shortened V by 0 bases and J by 0 bases, and 13 bases separated the two germline ends. This CDR3 has 16 residues. The CDR3 DNA is TGTGCCAGCAGCTTGGTAGGTAGCGTGAGCTCCTACGAGCAGTACTTC. As protein: CASSLVGSVSSYEQYF.

V is TRBV30 and J is TRBJ1-6, with TRBD1 identical over 9 bases. This CDR3 has 16 residues. Germline loops: CDR1 GTSNPN, CDR2 SVGIG (reference sequence). J gave up 5 bases and V 3 bases, and 8 bases lay outside the gene matches. Here the CDR3 DNA reads TGTGCCTGGAGGACAGGGGGGGCGGAAAATAATTCACCCCTCCACTTT. The encoded protein is CAWRTGGAENNSPLHF.

The chain links TRBV7-9 to TRBJ1-1; 10 positions agree with TRBD1. Germline V gene lookup returns CDR1 SEHNR and CDR2 FQNEAQ (reference sequence). The CDR3 is 15 amino acids. J lost 5 bases, V lost 4 bases, and 7 bases had no gene match. The CDR3 sequence: CASSSSDRGRTEAFF. The CDR3 DNA follows: TGTGCCAGCAGCTCCTCGGACAGGGGGAGAACTGAAGCTTTCTTT.

This clone was detected once. J is TRBJ2-3 and V is TRBV19; the match to TRBD2 covers 12 bases. V lost 4 bases, J lost 3 bases, and 11 bases stayed unmatched. This CDR3 is 18 amino acids long. Germline CDR1 is LNHDA and CDR2 is SQIVND (reference sequence). The CDR3 sequence: CASSNMFTSGRRTDTQYF. DNA for the CDR3: TGTGCCAGTAGTAACATGTTTACTAGCGGGAGGAGGACAGATACGCAGTATTTT. Complete variable domain (other parts from reference TRBV19 and TRBJ2-3): DGGITQSPKYLFRKEGQNVTLSCEQNLNHDAMYWYRQDPGQGLRLIYYSQIVNDFQKGDIAEGYSVSREKKESFPLTVTSAQKNPTAFYLCASSNMFTSGRRTDTQYFGPGTRLTVL.

The V gene is TRBV4-2, the J gene TRBJ2-4; perhaps TRBD2 as D (6 bases). This CDR3 region has 16 residues. The V gene's germline CDR1 is LGHNA and CDR2 YNFKEQ. The V end was cut by 0 bases, the J end by 8 bases, with 17 bases between. CDR3 region: CASSQEGAGTGDIQYF. The CDR3 DNA reads TGTGCCAGCAGCCAAGAAGGGGCAGGGACTGGAGACATTCAGTACTTC.

This rearrangement joins TRBV18 to TRBJ1-6; no reliable D call. Per germline, CDR1 KGHSH and CDR2 LQKENI. Deletions cut 1 base from V and 0 bases from J, with 4 bases between. The CDR3 has 15 residues. CDR3 loop: CASSPQSSYNSPLHF. The CDR3 nucleotides are TGTGCCAGCTCACCACAGAGCTCCTATAATTCACCCCTCCACTTT.

This chain connects TRBV5-1 to TRBJ1-1, with D maybe TRBD1 (5 bases). The CDR3 loop spans 14 amino acids. Germline V gene data show CDR1 as SGHRS and CDR2 as YFSETQ. V lost 4 bases to trimming and J lost 0 bases, with 10 bases between them. The DNA of the CDR3 is TGCGCCAGCAGCGGGGGACCGGTGAACACTGAAGCTTTCTTT. Amino acids: CASSGGPVNTEAFF. Together with reference TRBV5-1 and TRBJ1-1, the CDR3 gives the full variable domain: KAGVTQTPRYLIKTRGQQVTLSCSPISGHRSVSWYQQTPGQGLQFLFEYFSETQRNKGNFPGRFSGRQFSNSRSEMNVSTLELGDSALYLCASSGGPVNTEAFFGQGTRLTVV.

Here the CDR3 DNA reads TGTGCCAGCAGCCCCCCCTCCTACAATGAGCAGTTCTTC. Translated: CASSPPSYNEQFF. The rearrangement uses TRBV5-4 and TRBJ2-1; no firm D call. The CDR3 is 13 amino acids. Germline loops: CDR1 SGHNT, CDR2 YYREEE (reference sequence). Trimming removed 4 bases at V and 0 bases at J, with 5 bases between.

The chain recombines TRBV2 with TRBJ2-7; unclear D gene. Germline CDR1 SNHLY, CDR2 FYNNEI. The CDR3 covers 13 residues. V lost 2 bases, J lost 5 bases, and 10 bases lay in between. In nucleotides, the CDR3 is TGTGCCAGCAGTGAACCGGGTTATCACGAGCAGTACTTC. It yields the protein CASSEPGYHEQYF.

CDR3 DNA: TGTGCCAGCAGCGCCATTCTAGCGGGAGGGCCCTACGAGCAGTACTTC. As protein: CASSAILAGGPYEQYF. The J gene is TRBJ2-7, the V gene TRBV7-2; 12 bases are shared with TRBD2. This CDR3 contains 16 residues. Trimming at V came to 5 bases and at J to 2 bases, leaving 7 bases not matched to a gene. Germline V gene sequence: CDR1 SGHTA, CDR2 FQGNSA.

This sequence joins TRBV5-6 and TRBJ2-7, with 9 bases lining up with TRBD1. Germline V gene sequence: CDR1 SGHDT, CDR2 YYEEEE. The V segment lost 3 bases and the J segment 6 bases; nucleotides outside the gene matches: 4. There are 13 residues in the CDR3. The CDR3 nucleotides are TGTGCCAGCAGCTCCACAGGGGGCCGCGAGCAGTACTTC. As protein: CASSSTGGREQYF.

The chain employs TRBV30 and TRBJ2-6; 7 bases are shared with TRBD1. CDR1 and CDR2 (germline): GTSNPN, SVGIG (reference sequence). The V gene end was trimmed by 2 bases and the J gene end by 0 bases; junction bases not matched to a gene: 10. The CDR3 totals 18 residues. The DNA for the CDR3 is TGTGCCTGGAGTCGACAGGGAAAGGCCCACTCTGGGGCCAACGTCCTGACTTTC. Its translation is CAWSRQGKAHSGANVLTF. Looking up the rest from reference TRBV30 and TRBJ2-6 gives the full variable domain: SQTIHQWPATLVQPVGSPLSLECTVEGTSNPNLYWYRQAAGRGLQLLFYSVGIGQISSEVPQNLSASRPQDRQFILSSKKLLLSDSGFYLCAWSRQGKAHSGANVLTFGAGSRLTVL.

The chain carries TRBV28 and TRBJ1-1, with a tentative D call TRBD1 (6 bases). The V end was cut by 2 bases, the J end by 4 bases, with 11 bases between. The length of the CDR3 is 14 residues. Looked up from germline, CDR1 is MDHEN and CDR2 is SYDVKM. The CDR3 DNA follows: TGTGCCAGCAGTTTAACAGGGCCCCTCACTGAAGCTTTCTTT. The encoded protein is CASSLTGPLTEAFF.